This is a list of T cell receptor beta chains from one sample in a study of cytomegalovirus exposure and HLA in healthy donors. The data were produced by immunoSEQ multiplex PCR, yet TCRdb's version contains in-frame clones alone and is incomplete. The table has under 100,000 clones, around 82% seen once; the top ten hold around an eighth. Sequences were obtained from PBMCs. These receptors were taken from a young woman in good health and CMV-seropositive. Each CDR3 is given with its conserved first and last residue. A row's size may be missing; if present it is once, few, many or a size class.

TRBV4-2 . CASSRGQRLYGYTF
TRBV19 . CASSIQGASEKLFF
TRBV11-2 . CASSQGEESAFF
TRBV10-1 few CASTGTGHPYEQYF
TRBV6-6 . CASSSTESNGYTF
TRBV6-1 few CASSAQGFNGYTF
TRBV5-1 . CASSLGRETHEQYF
TRBV30 . CAWRGTSYNEQFF
TRBV9 . CASSSGTSRYEQYF
TRBV7-9 once CASTTHRDRGRRSEKLFF
TRBV5-6 once CASSRGTDNQPQHF